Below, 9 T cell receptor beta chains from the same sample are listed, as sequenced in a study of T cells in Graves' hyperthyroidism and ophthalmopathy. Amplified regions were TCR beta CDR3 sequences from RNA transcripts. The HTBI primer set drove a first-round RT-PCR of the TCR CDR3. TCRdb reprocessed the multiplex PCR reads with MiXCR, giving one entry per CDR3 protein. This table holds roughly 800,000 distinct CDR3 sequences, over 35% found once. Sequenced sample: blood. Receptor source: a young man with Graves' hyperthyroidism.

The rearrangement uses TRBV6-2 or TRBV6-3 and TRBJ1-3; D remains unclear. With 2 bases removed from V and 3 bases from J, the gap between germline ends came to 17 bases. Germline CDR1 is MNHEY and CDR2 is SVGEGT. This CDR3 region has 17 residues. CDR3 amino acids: CASSYTYRAASGNTIYF. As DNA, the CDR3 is TGTGCCAGCAGTTACACGTACCGGGCCGCAAGTGGAAACACCATATATTTT.

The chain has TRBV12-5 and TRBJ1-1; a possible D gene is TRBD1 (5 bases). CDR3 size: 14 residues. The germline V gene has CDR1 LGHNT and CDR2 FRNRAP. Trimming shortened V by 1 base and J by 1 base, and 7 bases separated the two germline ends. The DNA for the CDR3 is TGTGCTAGTGGTTTGGCCCAGGGGAACACTGAAGCTTTCTTT. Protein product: CASGLAQGNTEAFF.

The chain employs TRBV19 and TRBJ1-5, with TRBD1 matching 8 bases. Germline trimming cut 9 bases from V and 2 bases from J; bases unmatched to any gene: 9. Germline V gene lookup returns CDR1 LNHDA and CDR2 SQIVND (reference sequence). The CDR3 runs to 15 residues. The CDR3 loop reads CASAPGGAGNQPQHF. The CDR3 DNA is TGTGCCAGCGCCCCAGGGGGCGCAGGCAATCAGCCCCAGCATTTT.

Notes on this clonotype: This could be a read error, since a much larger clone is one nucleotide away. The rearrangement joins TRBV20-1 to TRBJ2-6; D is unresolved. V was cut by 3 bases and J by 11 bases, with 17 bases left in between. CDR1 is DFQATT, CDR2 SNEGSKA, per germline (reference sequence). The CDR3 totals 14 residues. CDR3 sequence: CSARDPTQLDVLTF. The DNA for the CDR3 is TGCAGTGCTAGGGACCCCACTCAGTTGGACGTCCTGACTTTC.

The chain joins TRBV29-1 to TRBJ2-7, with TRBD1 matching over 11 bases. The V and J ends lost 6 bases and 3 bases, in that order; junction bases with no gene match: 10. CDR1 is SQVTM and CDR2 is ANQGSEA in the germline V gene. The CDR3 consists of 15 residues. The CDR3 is CSVGPGTGGFYEQYF. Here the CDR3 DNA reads TGCAGCGTGGGGCCCGGGACAGGGGGGTTCTACGAGCAGTACTTC.

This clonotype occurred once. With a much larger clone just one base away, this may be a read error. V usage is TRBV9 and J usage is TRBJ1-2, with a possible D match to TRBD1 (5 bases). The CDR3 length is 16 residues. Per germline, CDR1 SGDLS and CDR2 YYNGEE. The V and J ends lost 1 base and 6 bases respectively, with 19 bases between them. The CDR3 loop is CASSVLRDGLGNGYTF. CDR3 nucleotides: TGTGCCAGCAGCGTACTCAGGGACGGCCTCGGGAATGGCTACACCTTC.

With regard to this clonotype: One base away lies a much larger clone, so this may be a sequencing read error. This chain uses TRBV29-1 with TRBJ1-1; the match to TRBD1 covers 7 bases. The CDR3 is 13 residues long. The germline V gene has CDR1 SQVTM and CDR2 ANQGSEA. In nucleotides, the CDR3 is TGCGGCGGAAACAGGGGATTGAACACTGAAGCTTTCTTT. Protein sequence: CGGNRGLNTEAFF.

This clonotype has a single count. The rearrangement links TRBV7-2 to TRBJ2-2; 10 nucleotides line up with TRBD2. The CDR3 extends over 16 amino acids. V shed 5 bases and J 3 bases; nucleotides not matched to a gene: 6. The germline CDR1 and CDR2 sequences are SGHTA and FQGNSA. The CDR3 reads CASSQQAGGDTGELFF. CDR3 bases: TGTGCCAGCAGCCAACAAGCGGGGGGGGACACCGGGGAGCTGTTTTTT.

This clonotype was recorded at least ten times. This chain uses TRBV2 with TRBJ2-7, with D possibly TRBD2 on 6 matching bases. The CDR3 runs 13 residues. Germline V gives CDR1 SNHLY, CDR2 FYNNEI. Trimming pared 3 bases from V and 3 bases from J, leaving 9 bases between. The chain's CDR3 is CASSEGGDYEQYF. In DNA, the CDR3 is TGTGCCAGCAGTGAGGGCGGGGACTACGAGCAGTACTTC. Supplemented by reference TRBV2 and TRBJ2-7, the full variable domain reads EPEVTQTPSHQVTQMGQEVILRCVPISNHLYFYWYRQILGQKVEFLVSFYNNEISEKSEIFDDQFSVERPDGSNFTLKIRSTKLEDSAMYFCASSEGGDYEQYFGPGTRLTVT.